Described below is a single T cell receptor (beta chain) sequence and its context. Antigen specificity is unknown. The table came from immunoSEQ multiplex PCR; TCRdb's copy has only in-frame clones and leaves some out. Of about 30,000 clones in the sample, around 95% were seen once. This entry belongs to a study of circulating and synovial CD4+ cells in juvenile arthritis. Study conclusions and caveats: Compared with bulk blood, circulating pathogenic-like lymphocytes shared substantially more CDR3 sequences with synovial T cells. CPL versus bulk CD4 samples: T cell genome counts differed by at least an order of magnitude. Shared-clonotype fractions with synovium likely underestimate full repertoire overlap.

V lost 3 bases and J lost 3; bases outside the gene matches: 8. This CDR3 is built from 15 residues. The germline gives CDR1 SGHNT, CDR2 YYREEE (reference sequence). The sequence was obtained from a human donor with juvenile idiopathic arthritis. The rearrangement joins TRBV5-4 to TRBJ2-5; 7 nucleotides agree with TRBD1. Sequenced sample: CD4+ T cells from blood. The CDR3 here is CASSWRTGTEETQYF. The CDR3 DNA follows: TGTGCCAGCAGCTGGCGAACCGGGACAGAAGAGACCCAGTACTTC.